This T cell receptor beta chain was captured in a study of CD8+CD57+ T cells in acquired aplastic anemia. Findings of the study overall: Any difference that existed in CD8+ Simpson's diversity between patients and controls was not significant. The number of CD8+ CDR3 sequences shared by patients and controls was fewer than 35.

A single count supports this clonotype. Its specificity is not known. Profiling that covered TCR beta VDJ and CDR3 relied on genomic DNA as its template. TCRdb independently ran MiXCR on the reads; one entry per CDR3 protein. The sample holds some 150,000 distinct CDR3 sequences; around two fifths are singletons and the top ten take 6.5% to 10%. Germline assignment: CDR1 SGHRS and CDR2 YFSETQ. This CDR3 region has 14 residues. V was trimmed by 0 bases and J by 2 bases, leaving 8 bases between them. This TCR was recovered from a human donor in good health, serving as a control. The chain uses TRBV5-1 and TRBJ1-2; D gene ambiguous. Sequencing input: sorted CD4+, CD8+, or CD8+CD57+ T cells (not recorded which) from PBMCs. The CDR3 loop is CASSLGEGNYGYTF. The CDR3 DNA is TGCGCCAGCAGCTTGGGGGAGGGCAACTATGGCTACACCTTC.